This T cell receptor (beta chain) was obtained from a study of cytomegalovirus exposure and HLA in healthy donors. Findings and caveats of the study: The authors enumerated some 170 TCR beta chains as linked to cytomegalovirus.

Worth noting for this clone: The antigen is not known.

CDR3 length: 15 residues. Germline values: CDR1 SGHTA, CDR2 FQGTGA. Trimming removed 3 bases at V and 6 bases at J, with 15 bases between. The assay was immunoSEQ multiplex PCR, and TCRdb's table has in-frame clones only and misses some. The table lists 150,000 to 200,000 clones, 70% to 90% of them singletons. This clonotype was sampled from a woman under 40 in good health and CMV-seronegative. Sequenced: PBMCs. The chain is built from TRBV7-3 and TRBJ2-1; tentatively, D is TRBD1 or TRBD2 (5 bases each). The DNA of the CDR3 is TGTGCCAGCAGCTTGGGTGGGGGAAGGGGCAATGAGCAGTTCTTC. It specifies CASSLGGGRGNEQFF.